This passage covers 31 T cell receptor beta chains from one sample sequenced in a study of blood T cell repertoires in COVID-19. The table came from immunoSEQ multiplex PCR; TCRdb's copy has only in-frame clones and leaves some out. This repertoire shows about 200,000 clones, 65% to 90% found once; its top ten account for roughly 13%. The sequenced material came from peripheral blood. Every receptor here comes from a human donor in a cohort sampled during active COVID-19.

The chain has TRBV11-2 and TRBJ2-1, with 11 bases aligning to TRBD2. The CDR3 is 15 amino acids. Trimming took 5 bases from V and 7 from J; bases not matched to a gene: 7. Germline V lookup: CDR1 SGHAT, CDR2 FQNNGV. The CDR3 sequence: CASSRKLAGENEQFF. CDR3 sequence (DNA): TGTGCCAGCAGCCGCAAACTAGCGGGAGAAAATGAGCAGTTCTTC.

The V call is TRBV2, the J call TRBJ1-6; no clear D gene. The CDR3 is 13 residues long. Trimming stripped 2 bases from V and 9 bases from J, with 8 bases between. CDR1 is SNHLY and CDR2 is FYNNEI in the germline V gene. The DNA of the CDR3 is TGTGCCAGCAGTGAAAACCACGGTTCACCCCTCCACTTT. Protein: CASSENHGSPLHF.

The rearrangement links TRBV19 to TRBJ1-1, with TRBD1 matching over 8 bases. The CDR3 has 15 residues. J lost 4 bases, V lost 0 bases, and 4 bases had no gene match. In germline, CDR1 is LNHDA, CDR2 SQIVND (reference sequence). The CDR3 DNA is TGTGCCAGTAGTATAGATGGGACAGGTGGCACTGAAGCTTTCTTT. Protein sequence: CASSIDGTGGTEAFF.

This clone was observed a single time. The rearrangement joins TRBV5-1 to TRBJ2-1; TRBD2 might be the D (5 bases). The CDR3 loop spans 14 amino acids. In germline, CDR1 is SGHRS, CDR2 YFSETQ. Trimming left V 6 bases short and J 6 bases short, with 16 bases between. In DNA form, the CDR3 reads TGCGCCAGCACCGAACAACCTAGCAGCAATGAGCAGTTCTTC. This codes for CASTEQPSSNEQFF. Full variable domain (missing parts from reference TRBV5-1 and TRBJ2-1): KAGVTQTPRYLIKTRGQQVTLSCSPISGHRSVSWYQQTPGQGLQFLFEYFSETQRNKGNFPGRFSGRQFSNSRSEMNVSTLELGDSALYLCASTEQPSSNEQFFGPGTRLTVL.

The gene calls are TRBV6-6 and TRBJ1-1; possible D gene TRBD1, 6 bases. The CDR3 is 12 residues long. From germline, CDR1 is MNHNY and CDR2 SVGAGI (reference sequence). V shed 5 bases and J shed 7 bases, with 11 bases lying between them. CDR3 protein: CASSKSDSEAFF. The DNA of the CDR3 is TGTGCCAGCAGTAAATCGGACAGTGAAGCTTTCTTT.

This clone has only one observation. The rearrangement links TRBV6-5 to TRBJ1-5; D is possibly TRBD1 (6 bases). Per germline, CDR1 MNHEY and CDR2 SVGAGI. V gave up 0 bases and J gave up 4 bases, with 7 bases separating them. The CDR3 covers 14 residues. The DNA for the CDR3 is TGTGCCAGCAGTTACTCAGGGGGAAATCAGCCCCAGCATTTT. Translated, it gives CASSYSGGNQPQHF.

This chain connects TRBV27 to TRBJ2-7; TRBD1 agrees at 9 bases. The CDR3 covers 14 residues. V shed 4 bases and J 5 bases; nucleotides not matched to a gene: 6. The V gene's germline CDR1 is MNHEY and CDR2 SMNVEV (reference sequence). CDR3 coding DNA: TGTGCCAGCAGTTGGACGGGACAGGGTGACGAGCAGTACTTC. Its protein is CASSWTGQGDEQYF.

The rearrangement links TRBV30 to TRBJ1-1, with D possibly matching TRBD1 (6 bases). Germline V gene lookup returns CDR1 GTSNPN and CDR2 SVGIG (reference sequence). V shed 2 bases and J shed 0 bases, with 19 bases lying between them. This CDR3 contains 17 residues. CDR3 nucleotides: TGTGCCTGGAGTTCGGGCCTTCGCGGACAGATGAACACTGAAGCTTTCTTT. This encodes CAWSSGLRGQMNTEAFF.

The chain carries TRBV5-1 and TRBJ2-2, with 11 bases lining up with TRBD2. The ends lost 4 bases at V and 6 bases at J; junction bases unmatched: 8. The CDR3 totals 16 residues. The germline gives CDR1 SGHRS, CDR2 YFSETQ. Here the CDR3 reads CASSPRTSGFPGELFF. Here the CDR3 DNA reads TGCGCCAGCAGCCCCAGGACTAGCGGGTTCCCCGGGGAGCTGTTTTTT.

The chain has TRBV27 and TRBJ2-1, with TRBD2 identical over 10 bases. Germline CDR1 MNHEY, CDR2 SMNVEV (reference sequence). CDR3 size: 14 residues. Trimming at V came to 6 bases and at J to 6 bases, leaving 5 bases not matched to a gene. CDR3 in DNA: TGTGCCAGCAGGGGGGGACTAGCGCCCAATGAGCAGTTCTTC. Encoded protein: CASRGGLAPNEQFF.

The chain employs TRBV7-9 and TRBJ2-5, with 9 nucleotides matching TRBD2. V trimming: 5 bases; J trimming: 2 bases; junction bases outside the gene matches: 12. Per germline, CDR1 SEHNR and CDR2 FQNEAQ (reference sequence). CDR3 length: 17 residues. This chain's CDR3 is CASSPGAGGPGQETQYF. The CDR3 DNA reads TGTGCCAGCAGCCCGGGGGCGGGAGGGCCCGGGCAAGAGACCCAGTACTTC.

V gene TRBV7-9 combines with J gene TRBJ2-1; 13 positions agree with TRBD2. The germline gives CDR1 SEHNR, CDR2 FQNEAQ (reference sequence). The CDR3 sequence is 14 residues long. V lost 5 bases and J lost 7; bases outside the gene matches: 2. The CDR3 DNA is TGTGCCAGCAGCCGACTAGCGGGAGGAAATGAGCAGTTCTTC. It translates to CASSRLAGGNEQFF.

CDR3 residues: CASRTGEGIRTPLHF. The CDR3 DNA follows: TGTGCCAGCAGAACAGGGGAAGGGATTCGAACACCCCTCCACTTT. V usage is TRBV6-5 and J usage is TRBJ1-6; 7 bases fit TRBD1. CDR1 MNHEY and CDR2 SVGAGI come from the germline V gene. This CDR3 is 15 amino acids long. The V and J ends lost 6 bases and 11 bases, in that order; junction bases with no gene match: 13.

This chain joins TRBV7-6 and TRBJ2-1; 14 bases are a match to TRBD2. J was trimmed by 2 bases and V by 3 bases; bases with no gene match: 3. The germline V gene encodes CDR1 SGHVS and CDR2 FNYEAQ. The CDR3 contains 17 residues. The CDR3 region is CASSFGTSGRTYNEQFF. The DNA for the CDR3 is TGTGCCAGCAGCTTCGGGACTAGCGGGAGAACCTACAATGAGCAGTTCTTC.

The chain links TRBV6-2 or TRBV6-3 to TRBJ2-4, with D tentatively TRBD2 (6 bases). V shed 2 bases and J shed 1 base, with 15 bases lying between them. CDR3 size: 17 residues. Germline V gene lookup returns CDR1 MNHEY and CDR2 SVGEGT. Here the CDR3 DNA reads TGTGCCAGCAGTTACGGATCCGGGAGCCGGGCCAAAAACATTCAGTACTTC. Translation gives CASSYGSGSRAKNIQYF.

The chain recombines TRBV4-1 with TRBJ1-1; TRBD1 aligns across 8 bases. The CDR3 totals 14 residues. Germline V gene sequence: CDR1 MGHRA, CDR2 YSYEKL. Trimming took 4 bases from V and 4 from J; bases not matched to a gene: 5. The CDR3 DNA reads TGCGCCAGCAGCCGGACACAGGGGGGCACTGAAGCTTTCTTT. It codes for CASSRTQGGTEAFF.

The gene calls are TRBV19 and TRBJ2-3, with D perhaps matching TRBD2 (5 bases). The CDR3 extends over 16 amino acids. Germline lookup yields CDR1 LNHDA and CDR2 SQIVND (reference sequence). Trimming removed 4 bases at V and 4 bases at J, with 18 bases between. The CDR3 protein is CASSRGPRVASDTQYF. DNA for the CDR3: TGTGCCAGTAGTAGAGGGCCAAGAGTGGCCTCAGATACGCAGTATTTT.

V is TRBV4-1 and J is TRBJ1-5; D might be TRBD1 (6 bases). This CDR3 region has 15 residues. Germline values: CDR1 MGHRA, CDR2 YSYEKL. Trimming pared 1 base from V and 11 bases from J, leaving 18 bases between. The CDR3 sequence: CASSQAVQGTKAQHF. The CDR3 DNA sequence: TGCGCCAGCAGCCAAGCTGTTCAGGGGACAAAGGCCCAGCATTTT.

The chain combines TRBV4-1 with TRBJ1-2; possibly TRBD1 for D (6 bases). The V gene lost 4 bases and the J gene lost 1 base, with 13 bases spanning the gap. The CDR3 is 15 amino acids. Germline V lookup: CDR1 MGHRA, CDR2 YSYEKL. CDR3 sequence reads: CASSPRTEINYGYTF. The CDR3 coding sequence is TGCGCCAGCAGCCCGCGGACAGAGATTAACTATGGCTACACCTTC.

DNA for the CDR3: TGCGCCAGCAGCTCTCGGACTAGCGGTCCCTACGAGCAGTACTTC. This codes for CASSSRTSGPYEQYF. J is TRBJ2-7 and V is TRBV5-1, with 10 bases fitting TRBD2. This CDR3 is 15 amino acids long. Germline V gene sequence: CDR1 SGHRS, CDR2 YFSETQ. With V trimmed by 3 bases and J by 2 bases, 5 bases remained unmatched.

The chain's CDR3 is CASSFLRQEQFF. CDR3 coding DNA: TGTGCCAGCAGCTTCCTGAGACAGGAGCAGTTCTTC. The rearrangement links TRBV3-1 (or the pseudogene TRBV3-2) to TRBJ2-1; possibly TRBD1 for D (5 bases). From germline, CDR1 is LGHDT and CDR2 YNNKEL (reference sequence). Trimming took off 5 bases at V and 10 bases at J, with 12 bases between the two ends. The length of the CDR3 is 12 residues.

The V and J genes are TRBV7-2 and TRBJ2-5, with 8 bases identical to TRBD2. Germline CDR1 reads SGHTA; CDR2 reads FQGNSA. The CDR3 is 16 residues long. With 2 bases clipped from V and 4 bases from J, the junction kept 9 bases outside the gene matches. CDR3 DNA sequence: TGTGCCAGCAGCTTAAACGGGAGGGCCAGTTTAGAGACCCAGTACTTC. This translates into CASSLNGRASLETQYF.

In the case of this clone: The junction differs from germline at one of its ends, possibly a read error. The V call is TRBV5-6, the J call TRBJ2-4; 8 nucleotides match TRBD2. Germline V gene data show CDR1 as SGHDT and CDR2 as YYEEEE. CDR3 length: 12 residues. The CDR3 reads CASSSPGLEGIF. The DNA for the CDR3 is TGTGCCAGCAGCTCACCGGGACTAGAAGGAATCTTC.

This clone has a handful of counts. The chain couples TRBV28 to TRBJ1-2, with 7 nucleotides matching TRBD1. This CDR3 comprises 17 residues. Germline CDR1 and CDR2: MDHEN and SYDVKM. The V segment lost 6 bases and the J segment 7 bases; nucleotides outside the gene matches: 20. The CDR3 coding sequence is TGTGCCAGCAGAATCCCTAGACAGGGTATAAAGGGACGTGGCTACACCTTC. Its protein product is CASRIPRQGIKGRGYTF.

V usage is TRBV9 and J usage is TRBJ2-7; D is perhaps TRBD2 (6 bases). Germline V gives CDR1 SGDLS, CDR2 YYNGEE. The V end lost 3 bases, the J end lost 2 bases, and 18 bases lay between the germline ends. CDR3 length equals 16 residues. CDR3 loop: CASSAGMGLPTYEQYF. The DNA for the CDR3 is TGTGCCAGCAGCGCCGGAATGGGACTCCCCACCTACGAGCAGTACTTC. The full variable domain, its missing parts supplied by reference TRBV9 and TRBJ2-7, is DSGVTQTPKHLITATGQRVTLRCSPRSGDLSVYWYQQSLDQGLQFLIQYYNGEERAKGNILERFSAQQFPDLHSELNLSSLELGDSALYFCASSAGMGLPTYEQYFGPGTRLTVT.

The chain couples TRBV3-1 (or the pseudogene TRBV3-2) to TRBJ2-7; TRBD1 aligns across 9 bases. The V segment lost 6 bases and the J segment 7 bases; nucleotides outside the gene matches: 10. CDR1 and CDR2 (germline): LGHDT, YNNKEL (reference sequence). The CDR3 totals 14 residues. The DNA for the CDR3 is TGTGCCAGCAGGAACCGGGACAGGGTGGGGGAGCAGTACTTC. Its translation is CASRNRDRVGEQYF.

The CDR3 spells CASSLNYEQYF. The CDR3 DNA sequence: TGTGCCAGCAGCCTAAACTACGAGCAGTACTTC. The chain combines TRBV6-6 with TRBJ2-7; D unclear. Trimming cost V 6 bases and J 3 bases, with 6 bases left between them. The CDR3 loop spans 11 amino acids. CDR1 is MNHNY and CDR2 is SVGAGI in the germline V gene (reference sequence).

This chain joins TRBV27 and TRBJ1-2; D ambiguous. Germline CDR1 MNHEY, CDR2 SMNVEV (reference sequence). With 8 bases removed from V and 5 bases from J, the gap between germline ends came to 12 bases. The CDR3 spans 12 residues. CDR3 bases: TGTGCCAGCCGGTCGTTGCTTTATGGCTACACCTTC. This gives the protein CASRSLLYGYTF.

This sequence joins TRBV12-3 or TRBV12-4 and TRBJ2-5; D gene ambiguous. This CDR3 comprises 13 residues. V was shortened by 3 bases and J by 5 bases, with 10 bases between the two germline ends. The CDR3 here is CASSFQELETQYF. CDR3 nucleotide sequence: TGTGCCAGCAGTTTCCAGGAATTGGAGACCCAGTACTTC.

This clone was found once. The chain has TRBV3-1 (or the pseudogene TRBV3-2) and TRBJ2-1; the match to TRBD2 covers 12 bases. The germline gives CDR1 LGHDT, CDR2 YNNKEL (reference sequence). This CDR3 is 15 amino acids long. With 4 bases clipped from V and 8 bases from J, the junction kept 6 bases outside the gene matches. For the CDR3, the DNA is TGTGCCAGCAGCCTACTAGCGGGAGGAGGCGATGAGCAGTTCTTC. Translated, it gives CASSLLAGGGDEQFF.

This rearrangement joins TRBV12-5 to TRBJ2-1; maybe TRBD2 (6 bases). Germline assignment: CDR1 LGHNT and CDR2 FRNRAP. Trimming shortened V by 6 bases and J by 3 bases, and 15 bases separated the two germline ends. The CDR3 runs 15 residues. CDR3 in amino acids: CASGPGGLYYNEQFF. The CDR3 coding sequence is TGTGCTAGTGGCCCAGGCGGACTATACTACAATGAGCAGTTCTTC.